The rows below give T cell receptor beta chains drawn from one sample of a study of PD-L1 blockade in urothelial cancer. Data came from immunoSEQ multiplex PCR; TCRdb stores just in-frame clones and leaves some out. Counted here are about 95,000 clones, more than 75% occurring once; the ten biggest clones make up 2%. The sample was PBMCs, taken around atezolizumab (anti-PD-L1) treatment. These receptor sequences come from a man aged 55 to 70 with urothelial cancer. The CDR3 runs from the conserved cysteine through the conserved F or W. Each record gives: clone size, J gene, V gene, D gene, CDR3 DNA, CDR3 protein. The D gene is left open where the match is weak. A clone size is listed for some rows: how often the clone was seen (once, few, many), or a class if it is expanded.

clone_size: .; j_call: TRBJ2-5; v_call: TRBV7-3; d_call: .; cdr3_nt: TGTGCCAGCAGCTTAACCCGGGGGGAGACCCAGTACTTC; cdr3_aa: CASSLTRGETQYF
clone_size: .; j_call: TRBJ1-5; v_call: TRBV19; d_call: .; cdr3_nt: TGTGCCAGTACACCACCCGCAGGGGTCGGCGGTCAGCCCCAGCATTTT; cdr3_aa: CASTPPAGVGGQPQHF
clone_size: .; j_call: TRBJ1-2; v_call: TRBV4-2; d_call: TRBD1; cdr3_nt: TGTGCCAGCAGCCAAGAAACAGGGGGCGTTGACTATGGCTACACCTTC; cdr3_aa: CASSQETGGVDYGYTF
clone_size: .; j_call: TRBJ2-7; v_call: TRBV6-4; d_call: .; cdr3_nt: TGTGCCAGCAGTGACGAAATATTGACAGTCTCTTCCTACGAGCAGTACTTC; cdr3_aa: CASSDEILTVSSYEQYF
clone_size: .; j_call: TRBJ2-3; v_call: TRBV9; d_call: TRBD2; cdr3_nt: TGTGCCAGCAGCGTGTCCGGGACTAGAGGCACAGATACGCAGTATTTT; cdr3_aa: CASSVSGTRGTDTQYF
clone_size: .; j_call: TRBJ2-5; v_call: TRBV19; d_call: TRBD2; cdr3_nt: TGTGCCAGTAGTGCCTCCGGGGGGGTAGGAGAGACCCAGTACTTC; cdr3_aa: CASSASGGVGETQYF
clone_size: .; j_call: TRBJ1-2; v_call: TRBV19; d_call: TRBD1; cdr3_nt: TGTGCCAGTAGTATTCCGGGACAGGGTGCCTATGGCTACACCTTC; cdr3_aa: CASSIPGQGAYGYTF
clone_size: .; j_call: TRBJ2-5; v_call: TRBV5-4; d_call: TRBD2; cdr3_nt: TGTGCCAGCAGCTTTCCAGCGGGGGGCCAAGAGACCCAGTACTTC; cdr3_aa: CASSFPAGGQETQYF
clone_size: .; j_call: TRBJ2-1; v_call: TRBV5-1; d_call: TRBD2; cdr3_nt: TGCGCCAGCAGCTTGGGGCGGGGGGGAGGAAATGAGCAGTTCTTC; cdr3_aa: CASSLGRGGGNEQFF
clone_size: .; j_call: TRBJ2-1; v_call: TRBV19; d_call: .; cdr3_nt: TGTGCCAGTAGTCCCACAGGGAAGACTACTCAGAGCTCCTACAATGAGCAGTTCTTC; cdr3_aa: CASSPTGKTTQSSYNEQFF
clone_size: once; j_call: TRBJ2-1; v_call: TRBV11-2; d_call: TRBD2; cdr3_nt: TGTGCCAGCAGCTTGGCGGGAGTGCTCAATGAGCAGTTCTTC; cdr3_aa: CASSLAGVLNEQFF
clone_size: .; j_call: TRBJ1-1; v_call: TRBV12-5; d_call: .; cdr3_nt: TGTGCTAGTGGCGGGGACGGGAGTGAAGTCAACACTGAAGCTTTCTTT; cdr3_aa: CASGGDGSEVNTEAFF
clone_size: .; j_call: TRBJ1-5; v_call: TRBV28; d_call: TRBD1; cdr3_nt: TGTGCCAGCAGTTTGCGACAGGGGATCCAGCCCCAGCATTTT; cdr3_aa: CASSLRQGIQPQHF
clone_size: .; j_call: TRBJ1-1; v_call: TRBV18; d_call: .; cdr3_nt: TGTGCCAGCTCACCACCGAGGGTGAACACTGAAGCTTTCTTT; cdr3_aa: CASSPPRVNTEAFF
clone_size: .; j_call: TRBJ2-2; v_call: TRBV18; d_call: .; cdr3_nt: TGTGCCAGCTCACAGGGGATTAGCGGAGGAGCCGGGGAGCTGTTTTTT; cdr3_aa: CASSQGISGGAGELFF
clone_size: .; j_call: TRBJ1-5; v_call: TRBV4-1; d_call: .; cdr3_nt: TGCGCCAGCAGCCAAGATTTAGGGGTAGCGGATCAGCCCCAGCATTTT; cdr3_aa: CASSQDLGVADQPQHF
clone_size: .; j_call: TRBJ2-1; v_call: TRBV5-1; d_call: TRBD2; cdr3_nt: TGCGCCAGCAGTCTGGGACTAGTAGGCCATGAGCAGTTCTTC; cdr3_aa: CASSLGLVGHEQFF
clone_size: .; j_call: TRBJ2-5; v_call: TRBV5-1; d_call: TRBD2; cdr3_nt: TGCGCCAGCAGCCTCGGACTAGCGGGGGGGACGTATCAAGAGACCCAGTACTTC; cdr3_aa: CASSLGLAGGTYQETQYF
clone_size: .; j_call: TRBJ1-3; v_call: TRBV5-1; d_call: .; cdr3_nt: TGCGCCAGCAGCTTGGGTTCAGGCTCTGGAAACACCATATATTTT; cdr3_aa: CASSLGSGSGNTIYF
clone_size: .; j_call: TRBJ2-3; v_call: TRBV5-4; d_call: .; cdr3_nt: TGTGCCAGCAGCTTGCGGGGAACAGATACGCAGTATTTT; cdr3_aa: CASSLRGTDTQYF
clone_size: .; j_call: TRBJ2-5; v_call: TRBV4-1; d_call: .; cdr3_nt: TGCGCCAGCAGCCGATCACTAGCCCAGGCCCATGAGGAGACCCAGTACTTC; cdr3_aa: CASSRSLAQAHEETQYF
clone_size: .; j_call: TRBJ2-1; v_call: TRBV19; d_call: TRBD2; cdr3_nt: TGTGCCAGTAGAGCAGGGCGGGAGTACTACAATGAGCAGTTCTTC; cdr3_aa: CASRAGREYYNEQFF
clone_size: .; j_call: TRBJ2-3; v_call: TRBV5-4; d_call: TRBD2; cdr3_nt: TGTGCCAGCAGCTTGGGACTAGCGGGGTTCACAGATACGCAGTATTTT; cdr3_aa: CASSLGLAGFTDTQYF